What follows is one T cell receptor (beta chain) and its context. As processed by the authors: Estimation of nucleated cell counts was performed using reference gene primer amplification. Sequencing was performed with immunoSEQ multiplex PCR; in TCRdb, only in-frame clones are kept and a portion is missing. That table gives V, J and clone size, and the DNA gave D and trimming. The repertoire holds roughly 90,000 clones, with almost 90% as singletons. Looked up from germline, CDR1 is KGHSH and CDR2 is LQKENI. V was clipped by 3 bases and J by 3 bases, with 8 bases between them. This CDR3 comprises 14 residues. The data stem from a study of blood T cell repertoires in COVID-19.

Sequenced material: peripheral blood. The chain recombines TRBV18 with TRBJ1-4; unclear D gene. The clonotype was recovered from a human donor with active COVID-19. The donor label of this sample is uncertain. The CDR3 region is CASSPGLSNEKLFF. As DNA, the CDR3 is TGTGCCAGCTCACCCGGGTTATCTAATGAAAAACTGTTTTTT.